This TCR beta chain was identified in a study of Graves' ophthalmopathy and Graves' hyperthyroidism. As for the study in general: At the time of initial diagnosis and before any treatment, peripheral blood was collected.

Germline CDR1 is SGHVS and CDR2 is FQNEAQ. V was trimmed by 5 bases and J by 0 bases, leaving 14 bases between them. The CDR3 sequence is 16 residues long. The TCR beta CDR3 regions underwent amplification from RNA transcripts. First-round RT-PCR relied on HTBI primers, and a second-round multiplex PCR came next. TCRdb analysed the multiplex PCR reads with MiXCR anew, one entry per CDR3 protein. The sample yields 150,000 to 200,000 distinct CDR3 sequences, 35% to 45% seen once. Orbital computed tomography and thyroid ultrasound, along with TRAb, serum thyroxine and clinical symptoms, underpinned diagnosis. The PBMCs used were ones drawn from 9.5 to 10 ml of fresh peripheral blood.

Input material: peripheral blood. The chain employs TRBV7-8 and TRBJ1-3; D gene ambiguous. The sequence came from a man aged 25-45 years with Graves' ophthalmopathy. The CDR3 DNA reads TGTGCCAGCAGCACAGCCCCAAGAGGCTCTGGAAACACCATATATTTT. It translates to CASSTAPRGSGNTIYF.